Listed below are T cell receptor beta chains from one sample, sequenced in a study of blood T cell repertoires in COVID-19. This table comes from immunoSEQ multiplex PCR, and its TCRdb copy is limited to in-frame clones, with some not included. Here the sample spans around 200,000 clones, roughly 80% being singletons. What was sequenced was peripheral blood. These receptors all come from a woman aged 45-65 years with acute or convalescent COVID-19. CDR3s include the opening cysteine and the closing phenylalanine or tryptophan. The D gene is left open where the match is weak. Clone size is stated in some rows and not others, as once, few, many or a class when expanded.

D: TRBD2; V: TRBV3-1/TRBV3-2; J: TRBJ2-7; size: .; DNA: TGTGCCAGCAGCCAAGGGACTAGCGGGGGCAGCTCCTACGAGCAGTACTTC; CDR3: CASSQGTSGGSSYEQYF
D: TRBD1; V: TRBV18; J: TRBJ2-1; size: .; DNA: TGTGCCAGCTCCTGGGACAGCTACAATGAGCAGTTCTTC; CDR3: CASSWDSYNEQFF
D: .; V: TRBV12-3/TRBV12-4; J: TRBJ2-2; size: .; DNA: TGTGCCAGCAACTTGAACACCGGGGAGCTGTTTTTT; CDR3: CASNLNTGELFF
D: .; V: TRBV5-1; J: TRBJ1-6; size: .; DNA: TGCGCCAGCAGCCCCCAGGGAGGTTCCTATAATTCACCCCTCCACTTT; CDR3: CASSPQGGSYNSPLHF
D: TRBD2; V: TRBV11-2; J: TRBJ2-1; size: .; DNA: TGTGCCAGCAGCTTGGATAGGACTAGCGGGATCCATGAGCAGTTCTTC; CDR3: CASSLDRTSGIHEQFF
D: TRBD2; V: TRBV4-3; J: TRBJ2-3; size: .; DNA: TGCGCCAGCAGCCAAGGGACTAGCGGGAGTAGCACAGATACGCAGTATTTT; CDR3: CASSQGTSGSSTDTQYF
D: .; V: TRBV2; J: TRBJ2-7; size: .; DNA: TGTGCCAGCACAGGACCCCGGCGGGATGGGGGCGAGCAGTACTTC; CDR3: CASTGPRRDGGEQYF
D: TRBD1; V: TRBV10-2; J: TRBJ2-7; size: few; DNA: TGCGCCAGCAGGAGCCCCGGGACAGGGGTGCCCGAGCAGTACTTC; CDR3: CASRSPGTGVPEQYF
D: TRBD2; V: TRBV28; J: TRBJ2-3; size: once; DNA: TGTGCCAGCAGTCCCTATCACCCGGGACTAGCCCACGTTATTTTT; CDR3: CASSPYHPGLAHVIF
D: .; V: TRBV6-4; J: TRBJ1-5; size: .; DNA: TGTGCCAGCAGTGACATAGGGGGGGAGGGAAGCAATCAGCCCCAGCATTTT; CDR3: CASSDIGGEGSNQPQHF
D: .; V: TRBV19; J: TRBJ1-2; size: many; DNA: TGTGCCAGTAGTATTGACAGACAAACCTTCGGCTACACCTTC; CDR3: CASSIDRQTFGYTF
D: TRBD1; V: TRBV6-2/TRBV6-3; J: TRBJ2-1; size: once; DNA: TGTGCCAGCAGCCGGACAGGGAACTACAATGAGCAGTTCTTC; CDR3: CASSRTGNYNEQFF
D: TRBD2; V: TRBV5-8; J: TRBJ2-1; size: .; DNA: TGTGCCAGCAGCCTAGACGGGACTAGCGTATTTGTAAGCTCCTACAATGAGCAGTTCTTC; CDR3: CASSLDGTSVFVSSYNEQFF
D: .; V: TRBV21-1; J: TRBJ2-3; size: many; DNA: TGTGCCAGCAGGAACGGGATAGGCACAGGGGTTACCACAGATACGCAGTATTTT; CDR3: CASRNGIGTGVTTDTQYF
D: TRBD1; V: TRBV6-5; J: TRBJ2-7; size: .; DNA: TGTGCCAGCAAAATCGACAGGGCCCCCTACGAGCAGTACTTC; CDR3: CASKIDRAPYEQYF
D: TRBD1; V: TRBV24-1; J: TRBJ1-4; size: .; DNA: TGTGCCACCAGTGCCGCCCAGGGGGCGAATGAAAAACTGTTTTTT; CDR3: CATSAAQGANEKLFF
D: .; V: TRBV19; J: TRBJ1-1; size: .; DNA: TGTGCCAGTACTCCGACAGCGCGGAACACTGAAGCTTTCTTT; CDR3: CASTPTARNTEAFF
D: TRBD1; V: TRBV2; J: TRBJ2-7; size: .; DNA: TGTGCCAGCAGGGGGGACAGGGCTTCCTACGAGCAGTACTTC; CDR3: CASRGDRASYEQYF
D: TRBD2; V: TRBV7-8; J: TRBJ2-2; size: .; DNA: TGTGCCAGCAGCTTATTGGGACTAGCACACCAGAACACCGGGGAGCTGTTTTTT; CDR3: CASSLLGLAHQNTGELFF
D: TRBD1; V: TRBV6-5; J: TRBJ1-1; size: .; DNA: TGTGCCAGTACAGGGGGCGGGTTGCGTACTGAAGCTTTCTTT; CDR3: CASTGGGLRTEAFF
D: TRBD1; V: TRBV9; J: TRBJ1-1; size: few; DNA: TGTGCCAGCAGCGCTCACAGGGGCCACACTGAAGCTTTCTTT; CDR3: CASSAHRGHTEAFF
D: TRBD1; V: TRBV19; J: TRBJ2-4; size: .; DNA: TGTGCCAGTGGCTCTGCAGGGGGCCGGGTAGCCAAAAACATTCAGTACTTC; CDR3: CASGSAGGRVAKNIQYF
D: TRBD1; V: TRBV18; J: TRBJ2-7; size: .; DNA: TGTGCCAGCTCACCCCTAGGGACAGGGGGCCACGAGCAGTACTTC; CDR3: CASSPLGTGGHEQYF
D: .; V: TRBV15; J: TRBJ2-7; size: .; DNA: TGTGCCACCAGCAGAGTGGGCAGTTCCTACGAGCAGTACTTC; CDR3: CATSRVGSSYEQYF
D: .; V: TRBV4-3; J: TRBJ2-2; size: .; DNA: TGCGCCAGCAGCCCCAAGGGAGTTCCTAACACCGGGGAGCTGTTTTTT; CDR3: CASSPKGVPNTGELFF
D: TRBD1; V: TRBV10-3; J: TRBJ1-5; size: .; DNA: TGTGCCATCAGTGGGGGACAGAGCAATCAGCCCCAGCATTTT; CDR3: CAISGGQSNQPQHF
D: .; V: TRBV12-3/TRBV12-4; J: TRBJ2-7; size: .; DNA: TGTGCCAGCAGTATCGGTTCTTCCGAGCAGTACTTC; CDR3: CASSIGSSEQYF
D: TRBD2; V: TRBV30; J: TRBJ2-3; size: .; DNA: TGTGCCTGGAGCTTAGAACGGGGGGCGCAGTATTTT; CDR3: CAWSLERGAQYF
D: TRBD1; V: TRBV10-2; J: TRBJ1-5; size: .; DNA: TGCGCCAGCAGTTCGACAGGGGATCAGCCCCAGCATTTT; CDR3: CASSSTGDQPQHF
D: TRBD1; V: TRBV6-6; J: TRBJ2-5; size: .; DNA: TGTGCCAGCAGGCAGAGGGGGCTAGAGACCCAGTACTTC; CDR3: CASRQRGLETQYF
D: TRBD1; V: TRBV27; J: TRBJ2-7; size: .; DNA: TGTGCCAGCACCCCCGGGACAGGGATAAACGAGCAGTACTTC; CDR3: CASTPGTGINEQYF
D: TRBD1; V: TRBV7-2; J: TRBJ1-2; size: .; DNA: TGTGCCAGCAGCTTGACAGGGGGCCCTAACTATGGCTACACCTTC; CDR3: CASSLTGGPNYGYTF
D: .; V: TRBV18; J: TRBJ1-1; size: .; DNA: TGTGCCAGCTCACCAGTCTCGAGAAACACTGAAGCTTTCTTT; CDR3: CASSPVSRNTEAFF
D: .; V: TRBV10-3; J: TRBJ1-2; size: .; DNA: TGTGCCATCAGTGACTCTACTTTATATGGCTACACCTTC; CDR3: CAISDSTLYGYTF
D: .; V: TRBV5-4; J: TRBJ1-2; size: .; DNA: TGTGCCAGCAGCTCGGAGGGGCGGAACTATGGCTACACCTTC; CDR3: CASSSEGRNYGYTF
D: TRBD1; V: TRBV11-2; J: TRBJ2-5; size: .; DNA: TGTGCCAGCAGCTTCAACAGGGGAGAGACCCAGTACTTC; CDR3: CASSFNRGETQYF
D: TRBD1; V: TRBV28; J: TRBJ2-7; size: .; DNA: TGTGCCAGCAGCAGGACAGGGGACACCTACGAGCAGTACTTC; CDR3: CASSRTGDTYEQYF
D: .; V: TRBV6-5; J: TRBJ2-6; size: few; DNA: TGTGCCAGCAGCAGAGACAGGTCTGGGGCCAACGTCCTGACTTTC; CDR3: CASSRDRSGANVLTF
D: TRBD2; V: TRBV6-5; J: TRBJ2-2; size: .; DNA: TGTGCCAGCAGTTACCGGTTAGCGGGAGGCCCCGGGGAGCTGTTTTTT; CDR3: CASSYRLAGGPGELFF
D: .; V: TRBV27; J: TRBJ2-2; size: .; DNA: TGTGCCAGCACTCGAGGCCTCGACCGAGTCAACACCGGGGAGCTGTTTTTT; CDR3: CASTRGLDRVNTGELFF
D: .; V: TRBV28; J: TRBJ1-5; size: .; DNA: TGTGCCAGCAGTCCGTACAGGGATCAGCCCCAGCATTTT; CDR3: CASSPYRDQPQHF
D: TRBD2; V: TRBV27; J: TRBJ2-2; size: .; DNA: TGTGCCAGCAGTTTAATATCGGGAGGGCGAGGAATCACCGGGGAGCTGTTTTTT; CDR3: CASSLISGGRGITGELFF
D: TRBD2; V: TRBV20-1; J: TRBJ2-1; size: .; DNA: TGCAGTGCTAGTTGGGTAGCGGGGCTTTACAATGAGCAGTTCTTC; CDR3: CSASWVAGLYNEQFF
D: TRBD2; V: TRBV7-2; J: TRBJ2-3; size: .; DNA: TGTGCCAGCAGCCGGGGACTAGCGGGAGGGTTAGCACCAGATACGCAGTATTTT; CDR3: CASSRGLAGGLAPDTQYF
D: .; V: TRBV3-1/TRBV3-2; J: TRBJ1-1; size: once; DNA: TGTGCCAGCAGCCTTGAGGGCCGGACTGAAGCTTTCTTT; CDR3: CASSLEGRTEAFF
D: .; V: TRBV5-5; J: TRBJ1-6; size: .; DNA: TGTGCCAGCAGCTTACGGGGGAGCTCCTATAATTCACCCCTCCACTTT; CDR3: CASSLRGSSYNSPLHF
D: TRBD1; V: TRBV24-1; J: TRBJ1-2; size: once; DNA: TGTGCCACCAGTTCCTCGACAGGGGGCTACACCTTC; CDR3: CATSSSTGGYTF